This TCR beta chain was sequenced for a study of PD-1 blockade in classical Hodgkin lymphoma. This clone has just a few counts. Data came from immunoSEQ multiplex PCR; TCRdb stores just in-frame clones and leaves some out. The sample holds about 97,000 clones, 65% to 85% seen once. The CDR3 is 16 residues long. Trimming removed 5 bases from V and 0 bases from J, with 14 bases in between. The germline V gene encodes CDR1 MNHEY and CDR2 SMNVEV (reference sequence). Each patient's relapse followed autologous stem cell transplantation, and brentuximab vedotin exposure varied. The sequences come from peripheral blood mononuclear cells (PBMCs), collected at baseline. The clonotype was recovered from a human donor with classical Hodgkin lymphoma. This chain uses TRBV27 with TRBJ2-1, with D maybe TRBD2 (6 bases). The CDR3 spells CASSPVAESSYNEQFF. The CDR3 coding sequence is TGTGCCAGCAGTCCCGTAGCGGAAAGCTCCTACAATGAGCAGTTCTTC.